Each of the 10 T cell receptor beta chains below was sequenced from the same sample in a study of blood T cell repertoires in COVID-19. Clones were read by immunoSEQ multiplex PCR, and TCRdb kept only the in-frame ones, dropping some. The data show fewer than 75,000 clones, with roughly 84% seen just once and 6.9% held by the top ten. Sample: peripheral blood. The receptors were sampled from a man aged 50 to 59 with active COVID-19.

This chain connects TRBV5-6 to TRBJ2-3, with D perhaps TRBD2 (6 bases). The CDR3 sequence is 13 residues long. V was clipped by 2 bases and J by 6 bases, with 10 bases between them. The germline gives CDR1 SGHDT, CDR2 YYEEEE. The CDR3 is CASSLRERDTQYF. The CDR3 nucleotides are TGTGCCAGCAGCTTACGGGAGCGGGATACGCAGTATTTT.

The chain uses TRBV18 and TRBJ1-1, with D hard to call. Germline assignment: CDR1 KGHSH and CDR2 LQKENI. Trimming shortened V by 4 bases and J by 7 bases, and 10 bases separated the two germline ends. The CDR3 consists of 12 residues. CDR3 sequence (DNA): TGTGCCAGCTCACTAGACCGGGTTGAAGCTTTCTTT. As protein: CASSLDRVEAFF.

The chain couples TRBV7-9 to TRBJ2-5, with D perhaps matching TRBD2 (6 bases). The V gene's germline CDR1 is SEHNR and CDR2 FQNEAQ (reference sequence). Trimming shortened V by 5 bases and J by 3 bases, and 16 bases separated the two germline ends. The length of the CDR3 is 15 residues. Written as DNA, the CDR3 is TGTGCCAGCAGCCCACTTGGAGGGTCGAAAGAGACCCAGTACTTC. The encoded protein is CASSPLGGSKETQYF.

The chain joins TRBV2 to TRBJ2-5; 8 bases agree with TRBD1. Germline V gives CDR1 SNHLY, CDR2 FYNNEI. The J segment lost 5 bases and the V segment lost 5 bases, leaving 4 bases of the junction unmatched. This CDR3 is 13 amino acids long. The DNA of the CDR3 is TGTGCCAGCAGTTCAGGGGGCGGGGAGACCCAGTACTTC. Amino acid sequence: CASSSGGGETQYF.

The sample holds one count of this clone. The chain is built from TRBV27 and TRBJ2-3, with 8 bases lining up with TRBD1. This CDR3 has 16 amino acids. V lost 6 bases to trimming and J lost 1 base; unmatched junction nucleotides: 9. The V gene's germline CDR1 is MNHEY and CDR2 SMNVEV (reference sequence). CDR3: CASRTRDRRRTDTQYF. Here the CDR3 DNA reads TGTGCCAGCAGAACCCGGGACAGGAGACGCACAGATACGCAGTATTTT.

The CDR3 region is CASSLGTSVSTEQFF. In DNA form, the CDR3 reads TGTGCCAGCAGCTTGGGAACTAGCGTATCAACTGAGCAGTTCTTC. This sequence joins TRBV5-4 and TRBJ2-1; TRBD2 matches 7 bases. Germline V gene lookup returns CDR1 SGHNT and CDR2 YYREEE (reference sequence). With 0 bases clipped from V and 9 bases from J, the junction kept 9 bases outside the gene matches. The CDR3 covers 15 residues.

This clone is a singleton in its sample. The J gene is TRBJ2-1, the V gene TRBV4-1; 8 bases are shared with TRBD2. The germline CDR1 and CDR2 sequences are MGHRA and YSYEKL. The CDR3 is made up of 15 amino acids. Unmatched junction bases numbered 1, after V lost 3 bases and J lost 0 bases. As DNA, the CDR3 is TGCGCCAGCAGCCAGAGCGGGAGCTCCTACAATGAGCAGTTCTTC. Its protein is CASSQSGSSYNEQFF.

V is TRBV24-1 and J is TRBJ1-1; D possibly corresponds to TRBD1 (5 bases). CDR1 KGHDR and CDR2 SFDVKD come from the germline V gene. Trimming cost V 3 bases and J 11 bases, with 18 bases left between them. There are 14 residues in the CDR3. The CDR3 is CATSDLPQAKGAFF. The CDR3 coding sequence is TGTGCCACCAGTGATCTACCCCAGGCAAAGGGGGCTTTCTTT.

The chain employs TRBV6-5 and TRBJ2-1; 9 nucleotides match TRBD1. Per the germline V gene, CDR1 is MNHEY and CDR2 is SVGAGI. The J segment lost 7 bases and the V segment lost 0 bases, leaving 7 bases of the junction unmatched. There are 16 residues in the CDR3. The CDR3 DNA is TGTGCCAGCAGTTACTCGGGGACAGGGAGACCTAATGAGCAGTTCTTC. The encoded protein is CASSYSGTGRPNEQFF.

This clone occurred a few times. The V and J genes are TRBV5-1 and TRBJ2-3; the match to TRBD2 covers 11 bases. The trim removed 3 bases at V and 2 bases at J, leaving 11 bases unmatched. Germline CDR1 and CDR2: SGHRS and YFSETQ. The CDR3 extends over 18 amino acids. The CDR3 nucleotides read TGCGCCAGCAGCTCTTTAGTGACTAGCGGGGCCAACACAGATACGCAGTATTTT. Protein: CASSSLVTSGANTDTQYF.